These 32 T cell receptor beta chains were sequenced from one sample in a study of STAT5B mutations in CD4+ large granular lymphocyte leukemia. Using immunoSEQ multiplex PCR, the repertoire was profiled, and TCRdb retains in-frame clones only, with some absent. The repertoire holds more than 30,000 clones, with nearly 80% as singletons. Sequencing was carried out using CD4+ T cells from blood buffy coats. The receptors stem from a human donor in good health.

V usage is TRBV2 and J usage is TRBJ1-1; possible D gene TRBD1, 5 bases. This CDR3 has 15 residues. Germline V gene lookup returns CDR1 SNHLY and CDR2 FYNNEI. V dropped 8 bases and J dropped 4 bases, with 20 bases sitting between them. This CDR3 reads CASGAPVGLSTEAFF. CDR3 nucleotides: TGTGCCAGCGGGGCGCCGGTGGGTCTGAGCACTGAAGCTTTCTTT.

This clone was counted only a few times. This chain connects TRBV29-1 to TRBJ1-1; TRBD1 matches 7 bases. Germline V gene lookup returns CDR1 SQVTM and CDR2 ANQGSEA. The ends lost 8 bases at V and 5 bases at J; junction bases unmatched: 11. The CDR3 extends over 13 amino acids. The CDR3 sequence is CSTRQGSGTEAFF. CDR3 coding DNA: TGCAGCACCAGACAGGGCTCGGGGACTGAAGCTTTCTTT.

This rearrangement joins TRBV5-5 to TRBJ1-4; D unclear. The germline V and J ends were trimmed by 4 bases and 6 bases, with 10 bases remaining between them. Germline CDR1 and CDR2: SGHKS and YYEKEE (reference sequence). The CDR3 contains 13 residues. CDR3 sequence: CASSLGWDEKLFF. The CDR3 region has the DNA TGTGCCAGCAGCCTCGGGTGGGATGAAAAACTGTTTTTT. The full variable domain, in which reference TRBV5-5 and TRBJ1-4 provide the parts outside the CDR3, is DAGVTQSPTHLIKTRGQQVTLRCSPISGHKSVSWYQQVLGQGPQFIFQYYEKEERGRGNFPDRFSARQFPNYSSELNVNALLLGDSALYLCASSLGWDEKLFFGSGTQLSVL.

CDR3 protein: CASSVGPSGFQPQHF. In nucleotides, the CDR3 is TGTGCCAGCAGCGTAGGACCCTCGGGTTTTCAGCCCCAGCATTTT. V and J are TRBV9 and TRBJ1-5, with D hard to call. The CDR3 has 15 residues. From germline, CDR1 is SGDLS and CDR2 YYNGEE. V gave up 0 bases and J gave up 6 bases, with 13 bases separating them.

In its sample, this clone was seen once. V usage is TRBV9 and J usage is TRBJ1-2; 10 bases are shared with TRBD1. CDR1 and CDR2 (germline): SGDLS, YYNGEE. The CDR3 runs to 17 residues. After removal of 3 bases from V and 6 bases from J, the junction contained 14 bases not matched to a gene. CDR3 sequence: CASSATQTTGTGDGYTF. CDR3 DNA sequence: TGTGCCAGCAGCGCAACACAAACAACCGGGACAGGGGATGGCTACACCTTC.

The V gene is TRBV18, the J gene TRBJ1-1, with D uncertain. With 3 bases removed from V and 6 bases from J, the gap between germline ends came to 5 bases. Germline CDR1 reads KGHSH; CDR2 reads LQKENI. The CDR3 is 11 residues long. The CDR3 is CASSPLAEAFF. The CDR3 region has the DNA TGTGCCAGCTCACCGCTTGCTGAAGCTTTCTTT.

To note about this clone: This CDR3 is also generated by other DNA sequences in the sample. This chain connects TRBV29-1 to TRBJ2-3; no reliable D call. Germline CDR1 reads SQVTM; CDR2 reads ANQGSEA. V lost 4 bases to trimming and J lost 2 bases, with 13 bases between them. This CDR3 region has 14 residues. The DNA for the CDR3 is TGCAGCGTTGGGACCAAACGTTTCACAGATACGCAGTATTTT. It translates to CSVGTKRFTDTQYF.

In this sample, this clone turned up once. CDR3 sequence (DNA): TGTGCCAGCAACCCGGGACTAGCTGCGAATGAGCAGTTCTTC. Amino acids: CASNPGLAANEQFF. V usage is TRBV6-5 and J usage is TRBJ2-1, with 9 bases aligning to TRBD2. This CDR3 comprises 14 residues. Germline values: CDR1 MNHEY, CDR2 SVGAGI. With 7 bases clipped from V and 7 bases from J, the junction kept 8 bases outside the gene matches.

The chain combines TRBV7-2 with TRBJ2-3, with TRBD2 identical over 12 bases. The germline CDR1 and CDR2 sequences are SGHTA and FQGNSA. V lost 2 bases and J lost 4; bases outside the gene matches: 4. The CDR3 runs to 16 residues. This chain's CDR3 is CASSLNPSGGADTQYF. The CDR3 region has the DNA TGTGCCAGCAGCTTAAACCCTAGCGGGGGGGCAGATACGCAGTATTTT. The full variable domain, completed using reference TRBV7-2 and TRBJ2-3, is GAGVSQSPSNKVTEKGKDVELRCDPISGHTALYWYRQSLGQGLEFLIYFQGNSAPDKSGLPSDRFSAERTGGSVSTLTIQRTQQEDSAVYLCASSLNPSGGADTQYFGPGTRLTVL.

This sequence joins TRBV14 and TRBJ1-2, with D perhaps matching TRBD1 (5 bases). V lost 2 bases and J 4 bases, leaving 11 bases between the germline ends. CDR3 length: 14 residues. Germline V gene data show CDR1 as SGHDN and CDR2 as FVKESK. The CDR3 DNA reads TGTGCCAGCAGCCAACTAGACAGCCTCTATGGCTACACCTTC. Translation: CASSQLDSLYGYTF.

The chain joins TRBV6-1 to TRBJ2-5; D possibly corresponds to TRBD1 (6 bases). Germline assignment: CDR1 MNHNS and CDR2 SASEGT. The V and J ends lost 6 bases and 1 base respectively, with 15 bases between them. CDR3 size: 15 residues. The CDR3 DNA reads as TGTGCCAGCAGGGCAGGGCAGGGGCTCCAAGAGACCCAGTACTTC. Translating gives CASRAGQGLQETQYF.

CDR3 sequence reads: CASRTGAQETQYF. DNA of the CDR3: TGTGCCAGCAGGACCGGGGCCCAAGAGACCCAGTACTTC. The rearrangement uses TRBV6-1 and TRBJ2-5; D is perhaps TRBD1 or TRBD2 (5 bases each). This CDR3 spans 13 amino acids. V lost 6 bases, J lost 1 base, and 9 bases lay in between. Germline V gives CDR1 MNHNS, CDR2 SASEGT.

The chain couples TRBV5-1 to TRBJ2-3, with 16 positions matching TRBD2. V lost 3 bases to trimming and J lost 0 bases; unmatched junction nucleotides: 4. CDR1 and CDR2 from the germline V gene are SGHRS and YFSETQ. The CDR3 totals 18 residues. This CDR3 is CASSWGLAGGLSTDTQYF. The CDR3 bases are TGCGCCAGCAGCTGGGGACTAGCGGGGGGGCTCAGCACAGATACGCAGTATTTT.

The chain has TRBV11-2 and TRBJ1-2, with D uncertain. This CDR3 spans 16 amino acids. The germline V gene has CDR1 SGHAT and CDR2 FQNNGV. V gave up 4 bases and J gave up 2 bases, with 17 bases separating them. DNA for the CDR3: TGTGCCAGCAGCTCCCATCCCGGTGCGGGAAACTATGGCTACACCTTC. Its translation: CASSSHPGAGNYGYTF.

This clone has more than one count but fewer than ten. The genes are TRBV7-3 and TRBJ1-1; D not certain. V was clipped by 0 bases and J by 1 base, with 3 bases between them. Germline V gives CDR1 SGHTA, CDR2 FQGTGA. The CDR3 length is 13 residues. CDR3 coding DNA: TGTGCCAGCAGCTTAACTGGGAACACTGAAGCTTTCTTT. It encodes CASSLTGNTEAFF.

The chain joins TRBV5-4 to TRBJ1-5, with D possibly being TRBD1 (5 bases). Germline CDR1 SGHNT, CDR2 YYREEE (reference sequence). Trimming removed 2 bases from V and 4 bases from J, with 10 bases in between. The CDR3 consists of 14 residues. The CDR3 DNA reads as TGTGCCAGCAGCTTACTAGGGGAGAATCAGCCCCAGCATTTT. This codes for CASSLLGENQPQHF. The full variable domain, in which reference TRBV5-4 and TRBJ1-5 provide the parts outside the CDR3, is ETGVTQSPTHLIKTRGQQVTLRCSSQSGHNTVSWYQQALGQGPQFIFQYYREEENGRGNFPPRFSGLQFPNYSSELNVNALELDDSALYLCASSLLGENQPQHFGDGTRLSIL.

With respect to this clone: At one of its ends the junction is not consistent with the germline gene, which may arise from a read error. The V and J genes are TRBV19 and TRBJ2-7, with 10 bases aligning to TRBD1. The germline CDR1 and CDR2 sequences are LNHDA and SQIVND (reference sequence). The CDR3 is 14 amino acids. DNA of the CDR3: TGTGCCAGCAGTAGGACAGGGGGTTTCAACGAGCAGTACTTC. Protein sequence: CASSRTGGFNEQYF.

The rearrangement uses TRBV7-9 and TRBJ2-2; a weak D match, TRBD2 (6 bases). The V gene lost 3 bases and the J gene lost 3 bases, with 11 bases spanning the gap. Germline V lookup: CDR1 SEHNR, CDR2 FQNEAQ (reference sequence). The CDR3 has 15 amino acids. CDR3 nucleotides: TGTGCCAGCAGCTTGGGGACTGGATACACCGGGGAGCTGTTTTTT. It is translated as CASSLGTGYTGELFF.

This rearrangement joins TRBV7-2 to TRBJ2-3; D uncertain. Germline V gene data show CDR1 as SGHTA and CDR2 as FQGNSA. The CDR3 runs to 13 residues. V was shortened by 1 base and J by 2 bases, with 4 bases between the two germline ends. Here the CDR3 reads CASSLDITDTQYF. The CDR3 DNA reads TGTGCCAGCAGCTTAGACATCACAGATACGCAGTATTTT.

This chain connects TRBV29-1 to TRBJ1-1; D may be TRBD1 (5 bases). The V end was cut by 4 bases, the J end by 2 bases, with 17 bases between. The CDR3 sequence is 15 residues long. CDR1 and CDR2 (germline): SQVTM, ANQGSEA. CDR3 region: CSVARNPGINTEAFF. DNA of the CDR3: TGCAGCGTTGCTCGAAACCCAGGGATTAACACTGAAGCTTTCTTT.

The chain has TRBV2 and TRBJ2-7, with 7 bases that match TRBD1. The CDR3 has 14 residues. CDR1 is SNHLY, CDR2 FYNNEI, per germline. J was trimmed by 3 bases and V by 6 bases; bases with no gene match: 8. The chain's CDR3 is CASRSGTANYEQYF. The CDR3 DNA is TGTGCCAGCAGGTCCGGGACAGCTAACTACGAGCAGTACTTC.

This clone was seen a few times. The CDR3 DNA reads as TGTGCCAGTAGGCAGGGATTCCGAGCTTTCTTT. This codes for CASRQGFRAFF. V and J are TRBV19 and TRBJ1-1; TRBD1 might be the D (5 bases). Trimming shortened V by 6 bases and J by 10 bases, and 12 bases separated the two germline ends. The germline V gene has CDR1 LNHDA and CDR2 SQIVND (reference sequence). This CDR3 has 11 amino acids.

The chain has TRBV19 and TRBJ1-5; a possible D gene is TRBD1 (5 bases). Germline V CDR1 and CDR2: LNHDA, SQIVND (reference sequence). Between the trimmed V and J ends, which lost 1 base and 5 bases, there was a span of 9 bases. The CDR3 totals 14 residues. The CDR3 region has the DNA TGTGCCAGTAGTATAGTGACAGTCGATCAGCCCCAGCATTTT. Encoded protein: CASSIVTVDQPQHF. Full variable domain (remainder filled in from reference TRBV19 and TRBJ1-5): DGGITQSPKYLFRKEGQNVTLSCEQNLNHDAMYWYRQDPGQGLRLIYYSQIVNDFQKGDIAEGYSVSREKKESFPLTVTSAQKNPTAFYLCASSIVTVDQPQHFGDGTRLSIL.

This clone was counted once. V gene TRBV5-6 combines with J gene TRBJ1-5, with unresolved D. Trimming stripped 4 bases from V and 6 bases from J, with 14 bases between. Germline V gene sequence: CDR1 SGHDT, CDR2 YYEEEE. The CDR3 runs to 14 residues. CDR3 sequence: CASSLEGPGQPQHF. The DNA for the CDR3 is TGTGCCAGCAGCCTGGAGGGTCCGGGTCAGCCCCAGCATTTT.

The chain recombines TRBV7-9 with TRBJ2-5, with 11 bases fitting TRBD2. The germline gives CDR1 SEHNR, CDR2 FQNEAQ (reference sequence). The CDR3 is made up of 19 amino acids. The V gene end was trimmed by 1 base and the J gene end by 4 bases; junction bases not matched to a gene: 14. The CDR3 coding sequence is TGTGCCAGCAGCTTAGGCACTAGCGGGAGAGCGCGGGGCGGAGAGACCCAGTACTTC. Translated: CASSLGTSGRARGGETQYF.

V and J are TRBV15 and TRBJ1-4; D is unresolved. CDR1 is LNHNV, CDR2 YYDKDF, per germline (reference sequence). This CDR3 contains 13 residues. The V end lost 1 base, the J end lost 8 bases, and 8 bases lay between the germline ends. The CDR3 nucleotides are TGTGCCACCAGCAGAGCGAGCGGGGAAAAACTGTTTTTT. Translating it yields CATSRASGEKLFF.

The gene calls are TRBV2 and TRBJ2-7; D possibly corresponds to TRBD1 (5 bases). Germline-derived CDR1 and CDR2 are SNHLY and FYNNEI. The V gene lost 4 bases and the J gene lost 1 base, with 8 bases spanning the gap. There are 13 residues in the CDR3. The CDR3 DNA reads as TGTGCCAGCAGTGTCAGGGATTCCTACGAGCAGTACTTC. Translating gives CASSVRDSYEQYF.

The rearrangement uses TRBV28 and TRBJ1-5, with D possibly being TRBD1 (5 bases). Germline-derived CDR1 and CDR2 are MDHEN and SYDVKM. The V end was cut by 7 bases, the J end by 2 bases, with 9 bases between. The CDR3 covers 13 residues. The CDR3 here is CASKGSGNQPQHF. The CDR3, as DNA: TGTGCCAGCAAGGGGTCGGGCAATCAGCCCCAGCATTTT.

V usage is TRBV27 and J usage is TRBJ2-5; D may be TRBD1 or TRBD2 (7 bases each). The J call may be mistaken, given a closer DNA end match to TRBJ2-7. CDR1 MNHEY and CDR2 SMNVEV come from the germline V gene (reference sequence). This CDR3 region has 15 residues. The CDR3 region has the DNA TGTGCCAGCAGTTTTCAGGGGGGGTTCGCCTACGAGCAGTACTTC. Its translation is CASSFQGGFAYEQYF.

This chain connects TRBV6-1 to TRBJ2-1; D gene unclear. The CDR3 loop spans 13 amino acids. The V gene's germline CDR1 is MNHNS and CDR2 SASEGT. V lost 7 bases, J lost 6 bases, and 13 bases lay in between. The DNA of the CDR3 is TGTGCCAGCACCTCCTTTCTTGGCAATGAGCAGTTCTTC. Its translation is CASTSFLGNEQFF.

The CDR3 DNA sequence: TGTGCCAGCAGTGAAGAAGTGACAGGGTTCTATGGCTACACCTTC. It is translated as CASSEEVTGFYGYTF. The V gene is TRBV6-1, the J gene TRBJ1-2, with 7 bases that match TRBD1. The CDR3 sequence is 15 residues long. J gave up 4 bases and V 1 base, and 6 bases lay outside the gene matches. Germline loops: CDR1 MNHNS, CDR2 SASEGT.

This clone was seen a single time. The gene calls are TRBV30 and TRBJ1-4; D call uncertain. Germline V gives CDR1 GTSNPN, CDR2 SVGIG (reference sequence). The V end was cut by 7 bases, the J end by 5 bases, with 14 bases between. The CDR3 totals 13 residues. CDR3 DNA: TGTGCCTTGCCGGCCGTTAGGAATGAAAAACTGTTTTTT. This sequence encodes CALPAVRNEKLFF.